This T cell receptor (beta chain) was captured in a study of early T cells in non-severe SARS-CoV-2 infection. Looking at the study overall: Bulk RNA taken from unsorted whole blood was sequenced, leaving chains unpaired.

CDR1 is LNHDA, CDR2 SQIVND, per germline (reference sequence). V dropped 6 bases and J dropped 7; count of bases not matched to a gene: 7. The CDR3 length is 16 residues. A single record per CDR3 protein comes from TCRdb applying MiXCR to the 5' RACE reads. The table includes roughly 92,000 distinct CDR3 sequences, about 12% detected once. The receptor's source is an adult who was a healthcare worker with PCR-confirmed SARS-CoV-2 infection or an uninfected control (not recorded which). The source was whole blood, collected at baseline. The gene calls are TRBV19 and TRBJ2-1; 15 bases are shared with TRBD2. CDR3 sequence reads: CASRQWTSGRENEQFF. The CDR3 DNA reads TGTGCCAGTAGGCAATGGACTAGCGGGAGGGAAAATGAGCAGTTCTTC.